These T cell receptor beta chains were read from a single sample in a study of T cells in Graves' hyperthyroidism and ophthalmopathy. TCRdb analysed the multiplex PCR reads with MiXCR anew, one entry per CDR3 protein. The sample contains 600,000 or so distinct CDR3 sequences, 13% to 15% of which appear only once. The sequencing sample was made of blood. The receptor source for this set is a woman aged 18-29 years with Graves' ophthalmopathy. CDR3s include the opening cysteine and the closing phenylalanine or tryptophan. Each record gives: J gene, V gene, clone size, D gene, CDR3 protein, CDR3 DNA. D genes are given only for firm matches. Clone size is given for some rows only: seen once, a few or many times, or a class if the clone is expanded.

j_call: TRBJ2-5; v_call: TRBV5-8; clone_size: many; d_call: .; cdr3_aa: CASSLPLQQETQYF; cdr3_nt: TGTGCCAGCAGCTTACCGCTCCAACAAGAGACCCAGTACTTC
j_call: TRBJ1-1; v_call: TRBV12-3/TRBV12-4; clone_size: .; d_call: TRBD1; cdr3_aa: CASTWTGSTEAFF; cdr3_nt: TGTGCCAGCACCTGGACAGGGTCCACTGAAGCTTTCTTT
j_call: TRBJ2-1; v_call: TRBV7-9; clone_size: many; d_call: TRBD1; cdr3_aa: CASSLGQGADNEQFF; cdr3_nt: TGTGCCAGCAGCTTAGGTCAGGGGGCCGACAATGAGCAGTTCTTC
j_call: TRBJ2-7; v_call: TRBV28; clone_size: many; d_call: .; cdr3_aa: CASSAYEQYF; cdr3_nt: TGTGCCAGCAGCGCCTACGAGCAGTACTTC
j_call: TRBJ2-7; v_call: TRBV6-2/TRBV6-3; clone_size: .; d_call: TRBD1; cdr3_aa: CASSADRLRVYEQYF; cdr3_nt: TGTGCCAGCAGTGCGGACAGGCTCCGGGTCTACGAGCAGTACTTC
j_call: TRBJ2-3; v_call: TRBV20-1; clone_size: .; d_call: .; cdr3_aa: CSAPLYTDTQYF; cdr3_nt: TGCAGTGCCCCTCTTTATACAGATACGCAGTATTTT
j_call: TRBJ1-5; v_call: TRBV19; clone_size: few; d_call: TRBD1; cdr3_aa: CASSIRDRSDQPQHF; cdr3_nt: TGTGCCAGTAGTATCCGGGACAGGTCTGATCAGCCCCAGCATTTT
j_call: TRBJ2-3; v_call: TRBV20-1; clone_size: .; d_call: TRBD2; cdr3_aa: CSVLTSGRGDTQYF; cdr3_nt: TGCAGTGTGTTGACTAGCGGGAGGGGGGATACGCAGTATTTT
j_call: TRBJ2-3; v_call: TRBV6-2/TRBV6-3; clone_size: many; d_call: .; cdr3_aa: CASSYSRSASTDTQYF; cdr3_nt: TGTGCCAGCAGTTACTCTCGGTCGGCCTCCACAGATACGCAGTATTTT
j_call: TRBJ2-1; v_call: TRBV2; clone_size: many; d_call: .; cdr3_aa: CASSEAPYNEQFF; cdr3_nt: TGTGCCAGCAGTGAAGCCCCCTACAATGAGCAGTTCTTC
j_call: TRBJ2-5; v_call: TRBV7-2; clone_size: many; d_call: TRBD1; cdr3_aa: CASSPKEGWGTGSRETQYF; cdr3_nt: TGTGCCAGCAGCCCTAAGGAAGGGTGGGGGACAGGTTCCCGAGAGACCCAGTACTTC
j_call: TRBJ1-1; v_call: TRBV12-3/TRBV12-4; clone_size: .; d_call: TRBD1; cdr3_aa: CASSYPGQGISEAFF; cdr3_nt: TGTGCCAGCAGTTATCCGGGACAGGGTATCTCTGAAGCTTTCTTT
j_call: TRBJ2-3; v_call: TRBV12-3/TRBV12-4; clone_size: once; d_call: TRBD2; cdr3_aa: CASRPRSGRRGTDTQYF; cdr3_nt: TGTGCCAGCCGCCCACGTAGCGGGAGGCGGGGGACAGATACGCAGTATTTT
j_call: TRBJ2-7; v_call: TRBV7-2; clone_size: few; d_call: .; cdr3_aa: CASSQAHSEAYEQYF; cdr3_nt: TGTGCCAGCAGCCAAGCACATAGCGAGGCCTACGAGCAGTACTTC
j_call: TRBJ2-5; v_call: TRBV11-2; clone_size: many; d_call: TRBD2; cdr3_aa: CASSPNPGGETQYF; cdr3_nt: TGTGCCAGCAGCCCAAACCCGGGGGGGGAGACCCAGTACTTC
j_call: TRBJ2-5; v_call: TRBV2; clone_size: many; d_call: TRBD2; cdr3_aa: CASSEARSGRRETQYF; cdr3_nt: TGTGCCAGCAGTGAAGCCCGGAGCGGGAGACGAGAGACCCAGTACTTC
j_call: TRBJ1-1; v_call: TRBV12-3/TRBV12-4; clone_size: many; d_call: TRBD1; cdr3_aa: CASSFGDRGGTEAFF; cdr3_nt: TGTGCCAGCAGTTTCGGTGACAGGGGGGGTACTGAAGCTTTCTTT
j_call: TRBJ1-2; v_call: TRBV5-6; clone_size: few; d_call: .; cdr3_aa: CASSLVTGLAQLDYGYTF; cdr3_nt: TGTGCCAGCAGCTTGGTTACAGGGTTGGCCCAGCTTGACTATGGCTACACCTTC
j_call: TRBJ1-2; v_call: TRBV20-1; clone_size: .; d_call: .; cdr3_aa: CSARDLGRDGYTF; cdr3_nt: TGCAGTGCTAGAGATCTAGGGAGGGATGGCTACACCTTC
j_call: TRBJ2-7; v_call: TRBV7-8; clone_size: .; d_call: TRBD2; cdr3_aa: CASSLDGTKGIKQYF; cdr3_nt: TGTGCCAGCAGCTTGGACGGGACTAAGGGCATCAAGCAGTACTTC
j_call: TRBJ2-7; v_call: TRBV5-6; clone_size: few; d_call: TRBD1; cdr3_aa: CASSFAGTANYEQYF; cdr3_nt: TGTGCCAGCAGCTTTGCCGGGACAGCCAACTACGAGCAGTACTTC
j_call: TRBJ2-1; v_call: TRBV19; clone_size: many; d_call: .; cdr3_aa: CASSISGEGYNEQFF; cdr3_nt: TGTGCCAGTAGTATATCGGGAGAAGGCTACAATGAGCAGTTCTTC
j_call: TRBJ1-5; v_call: TRBV20-1; clone_size: many; d_call: .; cdr3_aa: CSASDFGRAQENQPQHF; cdr3_nt: TGCAGTGCTAGTGATTTTGGTAGGGCCCAGGAGAATCAGCCCCAGCATTTT
j_call: TRBJ2-7; v_call: TRBV5-1; clone_size: few; d_call: .; cdr3_aa: CASSLITGVYEQYF; cdr3_nt: TGCGCCAGCAGCTTGATCACGGGAGTCTACGAGCAGTACTTC
j_call: TRBJ1-5; v_call: TRBV9; clone_size: many; d_call: TRBD1; cdr3_aa: CASSVAGQGNQPQHF; cdr3_nt: TGTGCCAGCAGCGTAGCGGGACAGGGTAATCAGCCCCAGCATTTT
j_call: TRBJ1-2; v_call: TRBV7-8; clone_size: many; d_call: .; cdr3_aa: CASSLASLIRGQAHGYTF; cdr3_nt: TGTGCCAGCAGCTTAGCTTCACTGATTCGTGGTCAGGCCCATGGCTACACCTTC
j_call: TRBJ2-1; v_call: TRBV7-9; clone_size: many; d_call: TRBD1; cdr3_aa: CASGTGGALNEQFF; cdr3_nt: TGTGCCAGCGGGACAGGGGGCGCCCTCAATGAGCAGTTCTTC
j_call: TRBJ2-7; v_call: TRBV12-3/TRBV12-4; clone_size: many; d_call: .; cdr3_aa: CASSPWRGYEQYF; cdr3_nt: TGTGCCAGCAGTCCCTGGCGGGGATACGAGCAGTACTTC
j_call: TRBJ2-4; v_call: TRBV27; clone_size: .; d_call: .; cdr3_aa: CASSPRGGKNIQYF; cdr3_nt: TGTGCCAGCAGTCCCAGGGGGGGCAAAAACATTCAGTACTTC
j_call: TRBJ2-1; v_call: TRBV19; clone_size: .; d_call: TRBD1; cdr3_aa: CASSIPGQGRIYNEQFF; cdr3_nt: TGTGCCAGTAGTATCCCCGGACAGGGTCGGATATACAATGAGCAGTTCTTC
j_call: TRBJ2-7; v_call: TRBV30; clone_size: many; d_call: .; cdr3_aa: CAWSVGGAVSYEQYF; cdr3_nt: TGTGCCTGGAGTGTAGGTGGAGCCGTCTCCTACGAGCAGTACTTC
j_call: TRBJ2-1; v_call: TRBV20-1; clone_size: many; d_call: TRBD2; cdr3_aa: CSAVNPTSGSYSEQFF; cdr3_nt: TGCAGTGCTGTAAATCCGACTAGCGGGAGTTACAGTGAGCAGTTCTTC
j_call: TRBJ2-3; v_call: TRBV19; clone_size: .; d_call: TRBD2; cdr3_aa: CASSSGLAGVSDTQYF; cdr3_nt: TGTGCCAGTAGTTCCGGACTAGCGGGAGTATCAGATACGCAGTATTTT
j_call: TRBJ2-7; v_call: TRBV6-6; clone_size: many; d_call: TRBD1; cdr3_aa: CASSYYDRATYEQYF; cdr3_nt: TGTGCCAGCAGTTACTACGACAGGGCCACCTACGAGCAGTACTTC
j_call: TRBJ2-6; v_call: TRBV19; clone_size: .; d_call: .; cdr3_aa: CASTVPGANVLTF; cdr3_nt: TGTGCCAGTACCGTACCTGGGGCCAACGTCCTGACTTTC
j_call: TRBJ2-1; v_call: TRBV20-1; clone_size: many; d_call: TRBD2; cdr3_aa: CSAISGRTSYNEQFF; cdr3_nt: TGCAGTGCTATTAGCGGGAGGACCTCCTACAATGAGCAGTTCTTC
j_call: TRBJ2-2; v_call: TRBV12-3/TRBV12-4; clone_size: few; d_call: .; cdr3_aa: CASSPSWTGELFF; cdr3_nt: TGTGCCAGCAGTCCCTCATGGACCGGGGAGCTGTTTTTT
j_call: TRBJ2-5; v_call: TRBV5-6; clone_size: many; d_call: TRBD2; cdr3_aa: CASSILSGSSQETQYF; cdr3_nt: TGTGCCAGCAGCATACTTAGCGGGAGTAGTCAAGAGACCCAGTACTTC
j_call: TRBJ2-7; v_call: TRBV7-2; clone_size: .; d_call: TRBD2; cdr3_aa: CASSFGTSGRTYEQYF; cdr3_nt: TGTGCCAGCAGCTTTGGGACTAGCGGGAGGACCTACGAGCAGTACTTC
j_call: TRBJ1-1; v_call: TRBV5-5; clone_size: few; d_call: .; cdr3_aa: CASSLVGRQVNTEAFF; cdr3_nt: TGTGCCAGCAGCTTGGTAGGTCGCCAGGTGAACACTGAAGCTTTCTTT